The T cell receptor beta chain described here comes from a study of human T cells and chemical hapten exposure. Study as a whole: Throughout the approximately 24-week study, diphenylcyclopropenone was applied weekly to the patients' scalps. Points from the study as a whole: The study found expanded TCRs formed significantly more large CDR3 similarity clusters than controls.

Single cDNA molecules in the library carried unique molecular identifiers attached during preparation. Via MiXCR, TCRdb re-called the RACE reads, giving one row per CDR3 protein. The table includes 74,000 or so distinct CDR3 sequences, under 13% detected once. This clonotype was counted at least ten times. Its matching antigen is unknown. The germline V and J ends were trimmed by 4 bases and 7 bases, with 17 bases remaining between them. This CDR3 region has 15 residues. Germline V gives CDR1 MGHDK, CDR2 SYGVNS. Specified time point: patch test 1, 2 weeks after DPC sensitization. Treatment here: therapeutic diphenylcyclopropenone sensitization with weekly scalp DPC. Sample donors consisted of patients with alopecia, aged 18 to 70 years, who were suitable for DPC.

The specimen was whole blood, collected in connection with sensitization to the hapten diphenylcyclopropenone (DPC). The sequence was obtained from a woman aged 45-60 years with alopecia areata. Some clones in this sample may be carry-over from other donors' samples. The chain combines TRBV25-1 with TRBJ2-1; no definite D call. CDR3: CASSVMFGYQNEQFF. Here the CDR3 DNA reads TGTGCCAGCAGTGTGATGTTTGGCTACCAGAATGAGCAGTTCTTC.